Each of the 28 T cell receptor beta chains below was sequenced from the same sample in a study of T cell clones after liver transplantation. Assay used: immunoSEQ multiplex PCR; TCRdb lists only in-frame clones, some missing. The sample holds about 74,000 clones, around 80% seen once. Sequenced material: CD4+ T cells from blood, taken before liver transplant. The receptors stem from a human donor who received a liver transplant.

This clone occurred a few times. The chain is built from TRBV27 and TRBJ2-1; 7 bases map to TRBD2. CDR3 size: 15 residues. The germline V gene has CDR1 MNHEY and CDR2 SMNVEV (reference sequence). V trimming: 4 bases; J trimming: 8 bases; junction bases outside the gene matches: 11. The CDR3 nucleotides are TGTGCCAGCAGTTCCCCGGGGAGGGCCAAGGATGAGCAGTTCTTC. It translates to CASSSPGRAKDEQFF.

V is TRBV2 and J is TRBJ2-1, with TRBD2 matching over 9 bases. V gave up 9 bases and J gave up 7 bases; unmatched junction bases: 10. The CDR3 has 14 residues. Germline CDR1 is SNHLY and CDR2 is FYNNEI. CDR3 coding DNA: TGTGCCAGTGGGATTGCGGGAGGGGGGAATGAGCAGTTCTTC. Translated: CASGIAGGGNEQFF. Drawing the rest from reference TRBV2 and TRBJ2-1, the complete variable domain is EPEVTQTPSHQVTQMGQEVILRCVPISNHLYFYWYRQILGQKVEFLVSFYNNEISEKSEIFDDQFSVERPDGSNFTLKIRSTKLEDSAMYFCASGIAGGGNEQFFGPGTRLTVL.

This chain joins TRBV7-8 and TRBJ2-7; 7 bases are a match to TRBD1. The germline V gene has CDR1 SGHVS and CDR2 FQNEAQ. The CDR3 loop spans 15 amino acids. The ends lost 2 bases at V and 5 bases at J; junction bases unmatched: 9. CDR3 sequence reads: CASSLKRSGGNEQYF. As DNA, the CDR3 is TGTGCCAGCAGCTTAAAGAGGTCAGGGGGTAACGAGCAGTACTTC. The full variable domain, in which reference TRBV7-8 and TRBJ2-7 provide the parts outside the CDR3, is GAGVSQSPRYKVAKRGQDVALRCDPISGHVSLFWYQQALGQGPEFLTYFQNEAQLDKSGLPSDRFFAERPEGSVSTLKIQRTQQEDSAVYLCASSLKRSGGNEQYFGPGTRLTVT.

The chain recombines TRBV7-2 with TRBJ2-5; D may be TRBD2 (5 bases). Per germline, CDR1 SGHTA and CDR2 FQGNSA. V shed 5 bases and J shed 3 bases, with 19 bases lying between them. The CDR3 contains 16 residues. CDR3 sequence: CASSPHRPSRKETQYF. Written as DNA, the CDR3 is TGTGCCAGCAGCCCCCACCGGCCTAGCAGAAAAGAGACCCAGTACTTC.

The V call is TRBV19, the J call TRBJ2-1, with D unclear. Trimming pared 10 bases from V and 0 bases from J, leaving 13 bases between. The length of the CDR3 is 14 residues. Germline V gene data show CDR1 as LNHDA and CDR2 as SQIVND (reference sequence). The CDR3 loop reads CATSTTSSYNEQFF. DNA for the CDR3: TGTGCCACCTCAACCACGAGCTCCTACAATGAGCAGTTCTTC.

The chain couples TRBV11-2 to TRBJ2-3; 11 bases agree with TRBD2. Germline V gene data show CDR1 as SGHAT and CDR2 as FQNNGV. This CDR3 spans 16 amino acids. Trimming removed 5 bases from V and 2 bases from J; junction bases left unmatched: 6. This chain's CDR3 is CASSEGTSGLTDTQYF. The CDR3 DNA follows: TGTGCCAGCAGCGAGGGGACTAGCGGACTCACAGATACGCAGTATTTT.

This chain links TRBV7-7 with TRBJ2-5, with a possible D match to TRBD2 (6 bases). The V gene's germline CDR1 is SSHAT and CDR2 FNYEAQ (reference sequence). The CDR3 runs to 16 residues. The V end was cut by 3 bases, the J end by 3 bases, with 17 bases between. In nucleotides, the CDR3 is TGTGCCAGCAGCTTGATCGGTAGCGGAGCCAAAGAGACCCAGTACTTC. This gives the protein CASSLIGSGAKETQYF. The full variable domain, its missing parts supplied by reference TRBV7-7 and TRBJ2-5, is GAGVSQSPRYKVTKRGQDVTLRCDPISSHATLYWYQQALGQGPEFLTYFNYEAQPDKSGLPSDRFSAERPEGSISTLTIQRTEQRDSAMYRCASSLIGSGAKETQYFGPGTRLLVL.

The chain is built from TRBV28 and TRBJ1-2; 7 positions agree with TRBD1. From germline, CDR1 is MDHEN and CDR2 SYDVKM. The CDR3 has 15 residues. Unmatched junction bases numbered 4, after V lost 3 bases and J lost 0 bases. CDR3 region: CASSFGDRSNYGYTF. The CDR3 DNA reads as TGTGCCAGCAGTTTCGGGGACAGATCTAACTATGGCTACACCTTC.

The V gene is TRBV5-6, the J gene TRBJ2-6, with TRBD1 matching over 8 bases. V gave up 3 bases and J gave up 0 bases; unmatched junction bases: 5. Germline assignment: CDR1 SGHDT and CDR2 YYEEEE. This CDR3 is built from 17 residues. Written as DNA, the CDR3 is TGTGCCAGCAGCTGGGACAGGACCAGCTCTGGGGCCAACGTCCTGACTTTC. Translated: CASSWDRTSSGANVLTF. Drawing the rest from reference TRBV5-6 and TRBJ2-6, the complete variable domain is DAGVTQSPTHLIKTRGQQVTLRCSPKSGHDTVSWYQQALGQGPQFIFQYYEEEERQRGNFPDRFSGHQFPNYSSELNVNALLLGDSALYLCASSWDRTSSGANVLTFGAGSRLTVL.

This sequence joins TRBV9 and TRBJ2-6, with D possibly being TRBD2 (5 bases). The CDR3 contains 19 residues. Germline V lookup: CDR1 SGDLS, CDR2 YYNGEE. Between the trimmed V and J ends, which lost 0 bases and 0 bases, there was a span of 16 bases. CDR3 sequence reads: CASSVGVGASLSGANVLTF. DNA for the CDR3: TGTGCCAGCAGCGTAGGGGTGGGAGCTTCTCTCTCTGGGGCCAACGTCCTGACTTTC.

The chain links TRBV18 to TRBJ1-5; no clear D gene. Germline V CDR1 and CDR2: KGHSH, LQKENI. V lost 6 bases and J lost 6, with 12 bases in between. The CDR3 is made up of 13 amino acids. CDR3 protein: CASSEDSSQPQHF. The CDR3 DNA follows: TGTGCCAGCTCGGAAGATTCAAGTCAGCCCCAGCATTTT.

The rearrangement uses TRBV9 and TRBJ2-1; perhaps TRBD2 as D (7 bases). The germline gives CDR1 SGDLS, CDR2 YYNGEE. Trimming left V 1 base short and J 2 bases short, with 10 bases between. The CDR3 spans 15 residues. The DNA of the CDR3 is TGTGCCAGCAGCGTATCGGGGGGCACCTACAATGAGCAGTTCTTC. Encoded protein: CASSVSGGTYNEQFF.

J is TRBJ1-2 and V is TRBV18; unclear D gene. V gave up 3 bases and J gave up 1 base, with 9 bases separating them. Germline lookup yields CDR1 KGHSH and CDR2 LQKENI. The CDR3 contains 14 residues. The CDR3 bases are TGTGCCAGCTCACCGCGCCAGGTTAACTATGGCTACACCTTC. The encoded protein is CASSPRQVNYGYTF. Full variable domain (outside the CDR3, taken from reference TRBV18 and TRBJ1-2): NAGVMQNPRHLVRRRGQEARLRCSPMKGHSHVYWYRQLPEEGLKFMVYLQKENIIDESGMPKERFSAEFPKEGPSILRIQQVVRGDSAAYFCASSPRQVNYGYTFGSGTRLTVV.

This clone was counted a few times. The V and J genes are TRBV5-1 and TRBJ1-1; 8 positions match TRBD1. CDR1 is SGHRS, CDR2 YFSETQ, per germline. The CDR3 runs 15 residues. V lost 4 bases and J lost 4; bases outside the gene matches: 9. CDR3 loop: CASSPRTGSGTEAFF. The CDR3 DNA sequence: TGCGCCAGCAGCCCCCGGACAGGGAGCGGCACTGAAGCTTTCTTT.

The chain combines TRBV27 with TRBJ2-1; TRBD1 is a possible D gene (6 bases). V lost 4 bases to trimming and J lost 7 bases, with 20 bases between them. Germline-derived CDR1 and CDR2 are MNHEY and SMNVEV (reference sequence). The CDR3 is 16 amino acids. The CDR3 spells CASSYLTRGIGNEQFF. CDR3 sequence (DNA): TGTGCCAGCAGTTATTTAACTAGGGGGATCGGGAATGAGCAGTTCTTC.

The chain employs TRBV5-4 and TRBJ1-2; a weak D match, TRBD1 (5 bases). CDR1 is SGHNT, CDR2 YYREEE, per germline (reference sequence). V gave up 4 bases and J gave up 8 bases, with 15 bases separating them. The CDR3 is 13 amino acids. The CDR3 DNA sequence: TGTGCCAGCAGCGGGACCTCTTACACCGGCTACACCTTC. Protein sequence: CASSGTSYTGYTF.

This clone was counted once. The rearrangement links TRBV27 to TRBJ2-7, with 9 nucleotides matching TRBD2. The germline V gene has CDR1 MNHEY and CDR2 SMNVEV (reference sequence). The CDR3 is 15 residues long. J was trimmed by 5 bases and V by 4 bases; bases with no gene match: 9. The CDR3 DNA reads TGTGCCAGCAGTTCGTTTGGGCTAGCGGGACACGAGCAGTACTTC. This sequence encodes CASSSFGLAGHEQYF.

The genes are TRBV19 and TRBJ2-7; 7 nucleotides align to TRBD1. The CDR3 has 16 amino acids. Germline lookup yields CDR1 LNHDA and CDR2 SQIVND (reference sequence). After removal of 2 bases from V and 1 base from J, the junction contained 8 bases not matched to a gene. CDR3 residues: CASSIKHPRGSYEQYF. The CDR3 coding sequence is TGTGCCAGTAGTATAAAGCACCCCAGGGGGTCCTACGAGCAGTACTTC. The variable domain in full, completed from reference TRBV19 and TRBJ2-7, reads DGGITQSPKYLFRKEGQNVTLSCEQNLNHDAMYWYRQDPGQGLRLIYYSQIVNDFQKGDIAEGYSVSREKKESFPLTVTSAQKNPTAFYLCASSIKHPRGSYEQYFGPGTRLTVT.

This sequence joins TRBV27 and TRBJ2-7; the D gene is possibly TRBD2 (6 bases). Trimming removed 5 bases from V and 7 bases from J, with 18 bases in between. CDR1 is MNHEY and CDR2 is SMNVEV in the germline V gene (reference sequence). The CDR3 is 14 residues long. The CDR3 bases are TGTGCCAGCAGTCGAGCGGGCACTACCGGGGAGCAGTACTTC. The encoded protein is CASSRAGTTGEQYF.

V gene TRBV4-2 combines with J gene TRBJ2-1, with TRBD1 matching 7 bases. With 0 bases clipped from V and 7 bases from J, the junction kept 9 bases outside the gene matches. The CDR3 consists of 16 residues. Germline CDR1 LGHNA, CDR2 YNFKEQ. The DNA for the CDR3 is TGTGCCAGCAGCCAAGATCTTAGGACAGGTCATAATGAGCAGTTCTTC. Translation gives CASSQDLRTGHNEQFF.

The chain recombines TRBV4-3 with TRBJ2-3; D is undetermined. The germline CDR1 and CDR2 sequences are LGHNA and YSLEER. The CDR3 is 13 residues long. V lost 0 bases and J lost 2, with 3 bases in between. For the CDR3, the DNA is TGCGCCAGCAGCCAAGACCACACAGATACGCAGTATTTT. Its protein is CASSQDHTDTQYF.

This clone turned up a few times. V gene TRBV28 combines with J gene TRBJ1-3; TRBD1 matches 9 bases. The CDR3 has 15 amino acids. V was pared by 5 bases and J by 2 bases, with 4 bases of the junction left unmatched. Germline values: CDR1 MDHEN, CDR2 SYDVKM. The CDR3 here is CASSRQGGTGNTIYF. CDR3 DNA sequence: TGTGCCAGCAGTAGACAGGGGGGCACTGGAAACACCATATATTTT.

The chain is built from TRBV19 and TRBJ1-3; D is perhaps TRBD1 (5 bases). Germline V gives CDR1 LNHDA, CDR2 SQIVND (reference sequence). V was cut by 9 bases and J by 4 bases, with 13 bases left in between. The CDR3 runs 13 residues. The CDR3 DNA is TGTGCCAGCGGGGGACCATCCGGAAACACCATATATTTT. It is translated as CASGGPSGNTIYF. Using reference TRBV19 and TRBJ1-3 for the parts outside the CDR3, the full variable domain is DGGITQSPKYLFRKEGQNVTLSCEQNLNHDAMYWYRQDPGQGLRLIYYSQIVNDFQKGDIAEGYSVSREKKESFPLTVTSAQKNPTAFYLCASGGPSGNTIYFGEGSWLTVV.

This chain connects TRBV5-1 to TRBJ2-6; tentative D call: TRBD1 (6 bases). V gave up 0 bases and J gave up 2 bases, with 12 bases separating them. The CDR3 has 17 residues. Germline CDR1 SGHRS, CDR2 YFSETQ. CDR3 loop: CASSLDQGPPGANVLTF. The CDR3 region has the DNA TGCGCCAGCAGCTTGGATCAGGGGCCCCCTGGGGCCAACGTCCTGACTTTC.

The chain couples TRBV2 to TRBJ2-1; D unclear. The CDR3 is made up of 15 amino acids. V lost 1 base and J 6 bases, leaving 13 bases between the germline ends. Germline V gene data show CDR1 as SNHLY and CDR2 as FYNNEI. CDR3 sequence (DNA): TGTGCCAGCAGTGAAGATGGGTTTTCTGGCAATGAGCAGTTCTTC. This codes for CASSEDGFSGNEQFF.

CDR3 amino acids: CASVRDGSTDTQYF. DNA of the CDR3: TGCGCCAGCGTCCGGGACGGGAGCACAGATACGCAGTATTTT. The genes are TRBV5-1 and TRBJ2-3; either TRBD1 or TRBD2 may fit D (5 bases each). The CDR3 loop spans 14 amino acids. Germline V gene sequence: CDR1 SGHRS, CDR2 YFSETQ. Between the trimmed V and J ends, which lost 7 bases and 0 bases, there was a span of 12 bases. Full variable domain (rest looked up from reference TRBV5-1 and TRBJ2-3): KAGVTQTPRYLIKTRGQQVTLSCSPISGHRSVSWYQQTPGQGLQFLFEYFSETQRNKGNFPGRFSGRQFSNSRSEMNVSTLELGDSALYLCASVRDGSTDTQYFGPGTRLTVL.

The chain has TRBV10-3 and TRBJ2-7; D call uncertain. CDR1 ENHRY and CDR2 SYGVKD come from the germline V gene. There are 16 residues in the CDR3. V was shortened by 10 bases and J by 3 bases, with 25 bases between the two germline ends. The CDR3 DNA is TGTGCCACCCTCACAACCAGGACCCCTTCGGTCTACGAGCAGTACTTC. It translates to CATLTTRTPSVYEQYF.

This clone appeared a few times. The rearrangement links TRBV2 to TRBJ2-7, with 7 bases that match TRBD1. V lost 6 bases to trimming and J lost 1 base; unmatched junction nucleotides: 6. The CDR3 sequence is 14 residues long. Germline assignment: CDR1 SNHLY and CDR2 FYNNEI. CDR3 coding DNA: TGTGCCAGCAGGGTTGGGACAGCTTCCTACGAGCAGTACTTC. This codes for CASRVGTASYEQYF. The variable domain in full, completed from reference TRBV2 and TRBJ2-7, reads EPEVTQTPSHQVTQMGQEVILRCVPISNHLYFYWYRQILGQKVEFLVSFYNNEISEKSEIFDDQFSVERPDGSNFTLKIRSTKLEDSAMYFCASRVGTASYEQYFGPGTRLTVT.